This entry describes one T cell receptor (beta chain). This receptor's antigen is unknown. There are no base qualities to consult, and no much larger clone falls within one base. Clipping removes 0 bases from V and 4 bases from J, with 1 as the unmatched junction base count. Inclusive of the bounding cysteine and phenylalanine, the CDR3 is 16 residues long. CDR3 DNA is the only sequence kept; it has 48 bases, read in frame from the first base. For each enrolled patient, mismatch repair deficiency was established using either polymerase chain reaction or immunohistochemistry. A few patients who responded to pembrolizumab therapy underwent TCR sequencing. In the phase II trial, pembrolizumab PD-1 blockade was tested prospectively in advanced mismatch repair-deficient cancers, no matter which tissue of origin the cancers came from. Serial peripheral blood T cell samples were collected before and at multiple times after starting PD-1 blockade. Blood sampling times were reported as weeks after the first pembrolizumab dose.

The method behind the library was the immunoSEQ multiplex PCR assay. Drawn from immuneACCESS, this table holds only the in-frame rearrangements with V and J called that TCRdb kept. Clones are partly lost; checked studies trace under half to an unresolved V gene and leave the rest unexplained. The sample profile shows 60,000 to 70,000 clones; 88% of them were found once. The top ten hold about 14% of the sample. The data were taken from a study of PD-1 blockade in mismatch repair-deficient tumors (dated by TCRdb to 2017 to 2019). Broadly, across the study: Between late 2013 and late 2016, 75 to 95 consecutive patients with around twelve mismatch repair-deficient cancer types, all previously treated and progressing, were enrolled in the trial. Deep sequencing of TCR CDR3 regions was used to track tumor-associated T cell clones in peripheral blood of patients responding to PD-1 blockade. Here is what the overall study found, with its caveats: After pembrolizumab, tumor-resident clones, which were often undetectable in blood before treatment, expanded rapidly and then contracted, generally ahead of radiologic responses.

The sample here was peripheral blood, taken 52 weeks after starting pembrolizumab. The TCR originated in an adult with mismatch repair-deficient cancer. The chain joins TRBV23-1 to TRBJ2-7, and 15 junctional nucleotides match TRBD2. TRBV23-1 is an ORF for which the function is uncertain. CDR3 protein: CASSQSGLAGGYEQYF. The DNA sequence is as follows: TGCGCCAGCAGTCAATCGGGACTAGCGGGAGGTTACGAGCAGTACTTC.